Below are 19 T cell receptor beta chains sequenced from a single sample in a study of blood T cell repertoires in COVID-19. TCRdb's copy holds only in-frame clones and misses some; the assay was immunoSEQ multiplex PCR. The sample contains fewer than 300,000 clones, roughly 85% of which appear only once. The sequenced sample was PBMCs or T cells enriched from blood (not recorded which). All receptors derive from a woman between 25 and 40 years old who had recovered from COVID-19.

The gene calls are TRBV18 and TRBJ2-7; TRBD1 aligns across 7 bases. With 6 bases clipped from V and 5 bases from J, the junction kept 19 bases outside the gene matches. The CDR3 totals 17 residues. From germline, CDR1 is KGHSH and CDR2 LQKENI. CDR3 region: CASSRDRVVIATDEQYF. Here the CDR3 DNA reads TGTGCCAGCTCGCGCGACAGGGTAGTGATTGCTACGGACGAGCAGTACTTC.

The V call is TRBV5-1, the J call TRBJ2-7; 7 bases are a match to TRBD1. CDR3 length: 14 amino acids. CDR1 is SGHRS and CDR2 is YFSETQ in the germline V gene. V lost 4 bases, J lost 2 bases, and 6 bases stayed unmatched. As DNA, the CDR3 is TGCGCCAGCAGCCTGGGACAGTCCACCTACGAGCAGTACTTC. Translation: CASSLGQSTYEQYF.

The chain has TRBV9 and TRBJ2-2, with TRBD2 as a possible D gene (5 bases). Germline assignment: CDR1 SGDLS and CDR2 YYNGEE. Between the trimmed V and J ends, which lost 0 bases and 4 bases, there was a span of 16 bases. The CDR3 covers 17 residues. The CDR3 DNA reads as TGTGCCAGCAGCGTAGGGGTTTTTCGGGCGGGCACCGGGGAGCTGTTTTTT. It specifies CASSVGVFRAGTGELFF. Full variable domain (remainder filled in from reference TRBV9 and TRBJ2-2): DSGVTQTPKHLITATGQRVTLRCSPRSGDLSVYWYQQSLDQGLQFLIQYYNGEERAKGNILERFSAQQFPDLHSELNLSSLELGDSALYFCASSVGVFRAGTGELFFGEGSRLTVL.

The chain combines TRBV28 with TRBJ2-3; 7 bases align to TRBD1. The ends lost 2 bases at V and 4 bases at J; junction bases unmatched: 3. Germline lookup yields CDR1 MDHEN and CDR2 SYDVKM. CDR3 length: 14 amino acids. CDR3: CASSLPGGADTQYF. The DNA of the CDR3 is TGTGCCAGCAGTTTACCAGGGGGTGCAGATACGCAGTATTTT.

The V and J genes are TRBV20-1 and TRBJ2-7; no clear D gene. V lost 3 bases and J 4 bases, leaving 13 bases between the germline ends. The CDR3 spans 13 residues. The germline V gene encodes CDR1 DFQATT and CDR2 SNEGSKA (reference sequence). CDR3 sequence (DNA): TGCAGTGCTAGTCCCAGGTCGGCGTACGAGCAGTACTTC. It specifies CSASPRSAYEQYF.

V usage is TRBV28 and J usage is TRBJ2-7; a weak D match, TRBD2 (6 bases). This CDR3 is built from 16 residues. The V end lost 3 bases, the J end lost 0 bases, and 15 bases lay between the germline ends. Germline lookup yields CDR1 MDHEN and CDR2 SYDVKM. DNA for the CDR3: TGTGCCAGCAGTTTCCCAAAAGGGACTTACTCCTACGAGCAGTACTTC. Translation gives CASSFPKGTYSYEQYF. Looking up the rest from reference TRBV28 and TRBJ2-7 gives the full variable domain: DVKVTQSSRYLVKRTGEKVFLECVQDMDHENMFWYRQDPGLGLRLIYFSYDVKMKEKGDIPEGYSVSREKKERFSLILESASTNQTSMYLCASSFPKGTYSYEQYFGPGTRLTVT.

This clone appeared once. The genes are TRBV5-5 and TRBJ2-7, with D perhaps TRBD1 (5 bases). This CDR3 is 15 amino acids long. Between the trimmed V and J ends, which lost 4 bases and 2 bases, there was a span of 16 bases. The germline gives CDR1 SGHKS, CDR2 YYEKEE (reference sequence). CDR3 region: CASSPVRAGAYEQYF. Written as DNA, the CDR3 is TGTGCCAGCAGCCCAGTCAGGGCAGGAGCCTACGAGCAGTACTTC.

In its sample, this clone was seen once. The rearrangement joins TRBV25-1 to TRBJ2-7; 15 bases align to TRBD2. After removal of 4 bases from V and 3 bases from J, the junction contained 10 bases not matched to a gene. Germline loops: CDR1 MGHDK, CDR2 SYGVNS. The CDR3 sequence is 18 residues long. CDR3 in amino acids: CASSASRGLAGGFYEQYF. The CDR3 DNA reads TGTGCCAGCAGTGCGTCGAGGGGACTAGCGGGAGGATTCTACGAGCAGTACTTC.

This rearrangement joins TRBV19 to TRBJ2-1; D gene ambiguous. The germline gives CDR1 LNHDA, CDR2 SQIVND (reference sequence). The CDR3 sequence is 15 residues long. The V gene lost 3 bases and the J gene lost 4 bases, with 13 bases spanning the gap. This CDR3 reads CASSMENREYNEQFF. For the CDR3, the DNA is TGTGCCAGTAGTATGGAGAACCGAGAATACAATGAGCAGTTCTTC. Based on the CDR3 plus reference TRBV19 and TRBJ2-1, the full variable domain is DGGITQSPKYLFRKEGQNVTLSCEQNLNHDAMYWYRQDPGQGLRLIYYSQIVNDFQKGDIAEGYSVSREKKESFPLTVTSAQKNPTAFYLCASSMENREYNEQFFGPGTRLTVL.

The genes are TRBV4-1 and TRBJ2-2; the match to TRBD1 covers 8 bases. Germline CDR1 MGHRA, CDR2 YSYEKL. With V trimmed by 2 bases and J by 7 bases, 6 bases remained unmatched. This CDR3 contains 15 residues. The CDR3 sequence is CASSQQGAKGGELFF. CDR3 nucleotides: TGCGCCAGCAGCCAACAGGGGGCAAAGGGCGGGGAGCTGTTTTTT.

The V gene is TRBV3-1 (or the pseudogene TRBV3-2), the J gene TRBJ2-3, with TRBD2 identical over 10 bases. This CDR3 region has 15 residues. Trimming cost V 6 bases and J 6 bases; bases outside gene matches: 9. In germline, CDR1 is LGHDT, CDR2 YNNKEL (reference sequence). CDR3 region: CASSLKREGMDTQYF. In DNA, the CDR3 is TGTGCCAGCAGTTTAAAGCGGGAGGGAATGGATACGCAGTATTTT.

V is TRBV3-1 (or the pseudogene TRBV3-2) and J is TRBJ2-7; the match to TRBD2 covers 12 bases. The germline gives CDR1 LGHDT, CDR2 YNNKEL (reference sequence). This CDR3 has 15 amino acids. V was clipped by 6 bases and J by 2 bases; unmatched bases: 5. CDR3 coding DNA: TGTGCCAGCAGGCGGAGGACTAGCGGGACCTACGAGCAGTACTTC. Residues: CASRRRTSGTYEQYF.

The chain links TRBV19 to TRBJ2-1; 10 positions match TRBD1. V dropped 0 bases and J dropped 7; count of bases not matched to a gene: 3. The germline CDR1 and CDR2 sequences are LNHDA and SQIVND (reference sequence). The length of the CDR3 is 15 residues. The CDR3 coding sequence is TGTGCCAGTAGTATAGAGGGACAGGGGCGGAATGAGCAGTTCTTC. It translates to CASSIEGQGRNEQFF.

This rearrangement joins TRBV2 to TRBJ2-2; 7 bases line up with TRBD2. The V gene end was trimmed by 11 bases and the J gene end by 4 bases; junction bases not matched to a gene: 10. The CDR3 has 14 amino acids. Looked up from germline, CDR1 is SNHLY and CDR2 is FYNNEI. CDR3 DNA: TGTGCCGCTGGGCTAGGGAGGGGCACCGGGGAGCTGTTTTTT. It translates to CAAGLGRGTGELFF.

The chain carries TRBV7-2 and TRBJ2-7; 8 positions match TRBD2. V lost 8 bases, J lost 0 bases, and 6 bases stayed unmatched. Germline V lookup: CDR1 SGHTA, CDR2 FQGNSA. The CDR3 loop spans 14 amino acids. The CDR3, as DNA: TGTGCCAGCCGCCCGGCGGGGGGCTCCTACGAGCAGTACTTC. Translation gives CASRPAGGSYEQYF.

V and J are TRBV28 and TRBJ2-1; D perhaps matches TRBD2 (7 bases). V was trimmed by 3 bases and J by 8 bases, leaving 17 bases between them. The CDR3 loop spans 15 amino acids. CDR1 is MDHEN, CDR2 SYDVKM, per germline. Here the CDR3 reads CASSLGGPSDDEQFF. The CDR3 DNA follows: TGTGCCAGCAGTTTGGGGGGGCCTAGCGACGATGAGCAGTTCTTC.

V gene TRBV10-3 combines with J gene TRBJ2-2, with 12 bases matching TRBD1. The V gene end was trimmed by 6 bases and the J gene end by 4 bases; junction bases not matched to a gene: 3. This CDR3 region has 15 residues. Germline CDR1 reads ENHRY; CDR2 reads SYGVKD. The DNA for the CDR3 is TGTGCCATCAGGCCGGGACAGGGGGCCACCGGGGAGCTGTTTTTT. It yields the protein CAIRPGQGATGELFF.

The chain combines TRBV5-1 with TRBJ2-3; tentatively, D is TRBD1 (5 bases). The CDR3 spans 15 residues. V dropped 1 base and J dropped 5 bases, with 14 bases sitting between them. Germline values: CDR1 SGHRS, CDR2 YFSETQ. This CDR3 is CASSLRGSAGDTQYF. As DNA, the CDR3 is TGCGCCAGCAGCTTGAGGGGCAGCGCCGGAGATACGCAGTATTTT.

This sequence joins TRBV19 and TRBJ1-2, with 8 bases aligning to TRBD1. The CDR3 loop spans 14 amino acids. Trimming cost V 5 bases and J 4 bases; bases outside gene matches: 6. The germline V gene has CDR1 LNHDA and CDR2 SQIVND (reference sequence). DNA for the CDR3: TGTGCCAGTAGTCTCCGGACAGGGCTCTATGGCTACACCTTC. It specifies CASSLRTGLYGYTF.